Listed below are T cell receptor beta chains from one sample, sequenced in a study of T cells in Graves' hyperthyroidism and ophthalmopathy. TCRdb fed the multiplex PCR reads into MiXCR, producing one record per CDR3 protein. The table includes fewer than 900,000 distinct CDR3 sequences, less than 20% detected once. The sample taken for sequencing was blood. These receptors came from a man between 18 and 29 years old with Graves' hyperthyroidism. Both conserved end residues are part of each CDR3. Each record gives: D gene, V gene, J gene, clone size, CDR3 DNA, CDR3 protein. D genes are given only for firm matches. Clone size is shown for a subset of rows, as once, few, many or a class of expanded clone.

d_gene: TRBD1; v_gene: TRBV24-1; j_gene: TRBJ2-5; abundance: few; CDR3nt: TGTGCCACCAGTGATTCCTACAGGGGAGAGACCCAGTACTTC; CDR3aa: CATSDSYRGETQYF
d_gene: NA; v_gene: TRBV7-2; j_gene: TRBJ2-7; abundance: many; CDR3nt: TGTGCCAGCAGCGGACCCGGGACCGTCTACGAGCAGTACTTC; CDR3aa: CASSGPGTVYEQYF
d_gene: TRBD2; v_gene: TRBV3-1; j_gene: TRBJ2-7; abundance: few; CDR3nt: TGTGCCAGCAGCCAAGATCTCAGCGGGAGGTCCTACGAGCAGTACTTC; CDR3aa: CASSQDLSGRSYEQYF
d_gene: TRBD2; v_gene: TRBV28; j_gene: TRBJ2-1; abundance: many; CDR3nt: TGTGCCAGCAGTTTAACCCTACTAGCGAGCTCCTACAATGAGCAGTTCTTC; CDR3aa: CASSLTLLASSYNEQFF
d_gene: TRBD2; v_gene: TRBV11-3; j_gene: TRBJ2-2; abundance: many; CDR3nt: TGTGCCAGCAGCTTGACTCTGGCAGGGGGAGGACTAGCGGACTACACCGGGGAGCTGTTTTTT; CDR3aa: CASSLTLAGGGLADYTGELFF
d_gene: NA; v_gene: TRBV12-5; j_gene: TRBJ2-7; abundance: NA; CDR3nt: TGTGCTAGTGGAGTACCCGGGACGGACTCCTACGAGCAGTACTTC; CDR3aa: CASGVPGTDSYEQYF
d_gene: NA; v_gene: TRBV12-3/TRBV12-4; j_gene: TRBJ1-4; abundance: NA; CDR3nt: TGTGCCAGCAGTGACCAGGGAACAACTAATGAAAAACTGTTTTTT; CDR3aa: CASSDQGTTNEKLFF
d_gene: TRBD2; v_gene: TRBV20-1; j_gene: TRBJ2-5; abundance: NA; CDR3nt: TGCAGTGCTTACAGGACTAGCGGGAGGGCCCCGGAGACCCAGTACTTC; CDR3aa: CSAYRTSGRAPETQYF
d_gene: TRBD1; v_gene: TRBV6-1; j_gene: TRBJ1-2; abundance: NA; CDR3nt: TGTGCCAGCAGTTTGACAGGGGAGAATGGCTACACCTTC; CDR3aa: CASSLTGENGYTF
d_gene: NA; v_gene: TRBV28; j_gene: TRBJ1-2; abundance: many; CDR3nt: TGTGCCAGCAGTCCCGTCGGGTATGGCTACACCTTC; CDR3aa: CASSPVGYGYTF
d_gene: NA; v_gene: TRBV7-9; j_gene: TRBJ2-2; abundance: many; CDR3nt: TGTGCCAGCAGCCCCCGCCAAGGGGAGCTGTTTTTT; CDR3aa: CASSPRQGELFF
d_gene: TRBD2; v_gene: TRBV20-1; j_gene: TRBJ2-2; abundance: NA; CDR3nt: TGCAGTGCTAGAGATTGGCTAGCGGGGAACACCGGGGAGCTGTTTTTT; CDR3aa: CSARDWLAGNTGELFF
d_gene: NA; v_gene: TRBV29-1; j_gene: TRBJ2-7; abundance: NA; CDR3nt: TGCAGCGCAAAACCGGACTTTTACGACGAGCAGTACTTC; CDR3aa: CSAKPDFYDEQYF
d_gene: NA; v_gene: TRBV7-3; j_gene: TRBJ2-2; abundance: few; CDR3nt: TGTGCCAGCAGCTCTACAGCGACCGGGGAGCTGTTTTTT; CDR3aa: CASSSTATGELFF
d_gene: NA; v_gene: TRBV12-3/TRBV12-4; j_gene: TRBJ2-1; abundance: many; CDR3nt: TGTGCCAGCAGTTTAGTGCAGGGGAATGAGCAGTTCTTC; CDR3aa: CASSLVQGNEQFF
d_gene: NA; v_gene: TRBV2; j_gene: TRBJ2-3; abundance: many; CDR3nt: TGTGCCAGCAGTTACAACCCAGATACGCAGTATTTT; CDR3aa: CASSYNPDTQYF
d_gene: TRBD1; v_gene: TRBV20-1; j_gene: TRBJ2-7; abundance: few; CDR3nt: TGCAGTGCTAGAGATCCGTGGACAGGGATTACCTACGAGCAGTACTTC; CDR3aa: CSARDPWTGITYEQYF
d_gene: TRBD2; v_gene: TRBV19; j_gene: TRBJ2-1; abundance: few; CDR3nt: TGTGCCAGTAGTCGGATACTAGCGGGAGGGCGACGAGAGCAGTTCTTC; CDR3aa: CASSRILAGGRREQFF
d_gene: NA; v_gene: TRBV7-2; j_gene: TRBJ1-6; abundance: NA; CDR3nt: TGTGCCAGCAGCAGAGACAATGGTTCACCCCTCCACTTT; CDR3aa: CASSRDNGSPLHF
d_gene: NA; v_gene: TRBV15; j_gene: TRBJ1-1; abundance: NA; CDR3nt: TGTGCCACCAGCAGAGATTCGGGGGTGAACACTGAAGCTTTCTTT; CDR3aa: CATSRDSGVNTEAFF
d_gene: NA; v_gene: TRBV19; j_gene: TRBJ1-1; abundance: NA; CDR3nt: TGTGCCAGTAGGAAAGGTCAGCCCTCGAACACTGAAGCTTTCTTT; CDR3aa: CASRKGQPSNTEAFF
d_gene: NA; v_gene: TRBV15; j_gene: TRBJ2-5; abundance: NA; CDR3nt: TGTGCCACCAGCAGAGACCCCCGAGAGACCCAGTACTTC; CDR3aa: CATSRDPRETQYF
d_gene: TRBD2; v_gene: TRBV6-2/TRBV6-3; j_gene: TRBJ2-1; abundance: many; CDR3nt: TGTGCCAGCACCCTACTAGCGGGAGGGCAGGGCAAAAATGAGCAGTTCTTC; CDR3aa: CASTLLAGGQGKNEQFF
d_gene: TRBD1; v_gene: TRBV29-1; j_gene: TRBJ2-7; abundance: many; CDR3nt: TGCAGCGTTGCCCCGGACAGGGGGCAAGAGCAGTACTTC; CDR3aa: CSVAPDRGQEQYF
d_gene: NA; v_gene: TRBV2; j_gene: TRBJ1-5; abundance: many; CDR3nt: TGTGCCAGCAGTGATGAGGGATCGGGGCAGCCCCAGCATTTT; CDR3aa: CASSDEGSGQPQHF
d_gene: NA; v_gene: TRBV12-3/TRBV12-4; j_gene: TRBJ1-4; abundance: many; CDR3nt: TGTGCCAGCAGTTTTAGCGGAGCATCGGGTGAAAAACTGTTTTTT; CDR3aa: CASSFSGASGEKLFF
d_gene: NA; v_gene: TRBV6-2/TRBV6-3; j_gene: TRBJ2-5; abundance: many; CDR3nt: TGTGCCAGCAGGAGAATACAGGGGACCCAGTACTTC; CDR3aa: CASRRIQGTQYF
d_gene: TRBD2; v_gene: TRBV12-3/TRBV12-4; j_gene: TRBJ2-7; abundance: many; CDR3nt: TGTGCCAGCGGGGTGGGGAGGGACGAGCAGTACTTC; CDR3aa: CASGVGRDEQYF
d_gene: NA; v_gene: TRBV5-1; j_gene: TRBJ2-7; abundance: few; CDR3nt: TGCGCCAGCAGCTTTACGCAGGGACCGGGCGGCGAGCAGTACTTC; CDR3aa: CASSFTQGPGGEQYF
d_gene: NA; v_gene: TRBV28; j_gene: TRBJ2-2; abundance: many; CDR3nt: TGTGCCAGCAATTCTCCCGGGGGTTACACCGGGGAGCTGTTTTTT; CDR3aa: CASNSPGGYTGELFF
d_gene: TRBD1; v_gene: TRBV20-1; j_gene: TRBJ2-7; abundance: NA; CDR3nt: TGCAGTGCTCGTTTGACAGGGGTCTCCTACGAGCAGTACTTC; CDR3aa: CSARLTGVSYEQYF
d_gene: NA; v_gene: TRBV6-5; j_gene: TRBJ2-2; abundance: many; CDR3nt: TGTGCCAGCAGTTACCTGACAGGTCCCGGGGAGCTGTTTTTT; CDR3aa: CASSYLTGPGELFF
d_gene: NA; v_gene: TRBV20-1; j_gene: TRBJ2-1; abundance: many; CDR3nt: TGCAGTGCTGGGGCTTGGGGCTGGTCTACCAATGAGCAGTTCTTC; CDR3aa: CSAGAWGWSTNEQFF
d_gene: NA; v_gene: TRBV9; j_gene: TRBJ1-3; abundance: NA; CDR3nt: TGTGCCAGCAGCGTGGAAGGGGACGGTTACTCTGGAAACACCATATATTTT; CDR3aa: CASSVEGDGYSGNTIYF
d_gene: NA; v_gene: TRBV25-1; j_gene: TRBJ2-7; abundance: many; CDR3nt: TGTGCCAGCAGTGTCACGGATAGGCAGCAGTACTTC; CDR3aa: CASSVTDRQQYF
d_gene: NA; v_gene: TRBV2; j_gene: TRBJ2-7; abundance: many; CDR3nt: TGTGCCAGCAGGCCCTTCAGGGGTACTACCTACGAGCAGTACTTC; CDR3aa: CASRPFRGTTYEQYF
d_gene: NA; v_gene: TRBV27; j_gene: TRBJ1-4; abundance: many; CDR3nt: TGTGCCAGCAGCCGCGACAGCCCTAATGAAAAACTGTTTTTT; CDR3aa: CASSRDSPNEKLFF
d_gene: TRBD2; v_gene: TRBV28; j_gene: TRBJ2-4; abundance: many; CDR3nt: TGTGCCAGCAGTTCTCTACTAGCGGGGAAAAACATTCAGTACTTC; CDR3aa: CASSSLLAGKNIQYF
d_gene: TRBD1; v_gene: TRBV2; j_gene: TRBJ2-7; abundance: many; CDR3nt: TGTGCCAGCAGTGAACAGGGGGCCATCTACGAGCAGTACTTC; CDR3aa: CASSEQGAIYEQYF
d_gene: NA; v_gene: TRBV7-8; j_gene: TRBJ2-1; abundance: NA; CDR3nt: TGTGCCAGCAGCGAGTGGTTCAGCTCCTACAATGAGCAGTTCTTC; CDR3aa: CASSEWFSSYNEQFF
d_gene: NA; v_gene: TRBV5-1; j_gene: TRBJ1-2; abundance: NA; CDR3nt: TGCGCCAGCAGCTCTCCCCCGACAAGCTATGGCTACACCTTC; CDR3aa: CASSSPPTSYGYTF
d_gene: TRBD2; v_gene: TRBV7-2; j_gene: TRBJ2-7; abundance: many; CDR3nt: TGTGCCAGCAGCGTTAGCGGGGGTTCCTACGAGCAGTACTTC; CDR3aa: CASSVSGGSYEQYF
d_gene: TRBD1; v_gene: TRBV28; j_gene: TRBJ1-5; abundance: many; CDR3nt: TGTGCCAGCAGTCCGGGGACAGGGGGGGCTCATCAGCCCCAGCATTTT; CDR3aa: CASSPGTGGAHQPQHF
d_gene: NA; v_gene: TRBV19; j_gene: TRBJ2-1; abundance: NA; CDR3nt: TGTGCCAGTAGTTTCCCCGGTATTAATGAGCAGTTCTTC; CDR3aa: CASSFPGINEQFF
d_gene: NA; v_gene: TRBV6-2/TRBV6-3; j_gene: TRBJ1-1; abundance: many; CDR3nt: TGTGCCAGCAGGAGGGGACGGGCCCGTATGAACACTGAAGCTTTCTTT; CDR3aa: CASRRGRARMNTEAFF
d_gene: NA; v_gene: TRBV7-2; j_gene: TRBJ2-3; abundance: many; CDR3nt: TGTGCCAGCAGCTTAGACCCCCGTGCAGATACGCAGTATTTT; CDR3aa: CASSLDPRADTQYF
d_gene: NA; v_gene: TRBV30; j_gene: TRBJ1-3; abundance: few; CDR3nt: TGTGCCTGGAGTGTAGGAGGGGGTGGAAACACCATATATTTT; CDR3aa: CAWSVGGGGNTIYF
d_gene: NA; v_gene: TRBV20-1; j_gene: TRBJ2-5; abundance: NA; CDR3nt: TGCAGTGCTAGTCAGGGCAGTCAAGAGACCCAGTACTTC; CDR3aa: CSASQGSQETQYF
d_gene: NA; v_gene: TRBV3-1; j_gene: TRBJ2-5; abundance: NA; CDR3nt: TGTGCCAGCAGCCATCGCCGAGGGAGGGGGCAAACTTCCCAGTACTTC; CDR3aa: CASSHRRGRGQTSQYF
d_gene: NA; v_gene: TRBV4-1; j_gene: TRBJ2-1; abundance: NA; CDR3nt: TGCGCCAGCAGCCAAGTGGGTCCTGTAAGCTCCTACAATGAGCAGTTCTTC; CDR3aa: CASSQVGPVSSYNEQFF
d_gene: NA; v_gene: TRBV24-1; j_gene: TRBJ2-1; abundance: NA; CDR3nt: TGTGCCACCAGTGATTTGTCGGGGGACCTTAATGAGCAGTTCTTC; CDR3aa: CATSDLSGDLNEQFF
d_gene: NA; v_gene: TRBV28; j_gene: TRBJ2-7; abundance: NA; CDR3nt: TGTGCCAGCAGTTTACGTCGGTACTACGAGCAGTACTTC; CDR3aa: CASSLRRYYEQYF
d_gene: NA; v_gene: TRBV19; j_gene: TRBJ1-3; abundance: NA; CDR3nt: TGTGCCAGTAGTATAGGGACAGCTGGAAACACCATATATTTT; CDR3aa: CASSIGTAGNTIYF
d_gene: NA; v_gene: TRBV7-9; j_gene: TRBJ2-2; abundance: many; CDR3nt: TGTGCCAGCAGCGACGGGGAGCTGTTTTTT; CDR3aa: CASSDGELFF